This T cell receptor beta chain was retrieved from a study of HIV-infected patients and healthy controls. CDR3 length: 14 residues. Trimming removed 5 bases at V and 1 base at J, with 7 bases between. The germline V gene has CDR1 SGHNT and CDR2 YYREEE (reference sequence). In TCRdb, the 5' RACE reads were re-called with MiXCR into one record per CDR3 protein. Among more than 60,000 distinct CDR3 sequences, about a fifth were seen once, and the ten largest hold approximately 1.5%. This chain links TRBV5-4 with TRBJ2-6; D remains unclear. The sequence derives from a human donor in good health. The sequencing sample was made of CD4+ T cells from blood. This CDR3 reads CASRNPSGANVLTF. The CDR3 DNA reads TGTGCCAGCAGAAATCCATCTGGGGCCAACGTCCTGACTTTC.